The sequence of this TCR beta chain was determined in a study of shared clonotypes between healthy human individuals. The germline gives CDR1 SGDLS, CDR2 YYNGEE. The V gene end was trimmed by 4 bases and the J gene end by 4 bases; junction bases not matched to a gene: 7. This CDR3 spans 17 amino acids. A word on this clone: What it binds is not known.

In the authors' methods: Filtering was not the same, since immunoSEQ gave junction-only sequences without quality scores. Profiling relied on immunoSEQ multiplex PCR, and the TCRdb table lists in-frame clones only, not all of them. The DNA gave D and trimming, while V, J and clone size come from that table. This sample has 450,000 to 550,000 clones, with 70% to 80% found just once. The study, taken as a whole, reports: Deeper or shallower sequencing was expected to change how clonotypes are shared among donors.

The sequenced sample consisted of PBMCs. V and J are TRBV9 and TRBJ2-2, with 13 bases that match TRBD2. This receptor was identified in a woman between 35 and 50 years old in good health. Some clones in this sample may be carry-over from other donors' samples. CDR3 residues: CASSTRTSGSLTGELFF. In nucleotides, the CDR3 is TGTGCCAGCAGCACCCGGACTAGCGGGAGTCTCACCGGGGAGCTGTTTTTT.